This T cell receptor beta chain comes out of a study of OX40 agonist ivuxolimab in advanced cancers. Points from the study as a whole: No determination was made of the antigen specificity of the expanded peripheral T cells.

TCRdb keeps only in-frame clones here, not all; method: immunoSEQ multiplex PCR. This table holds approximately 160,000 clones, 94% found once. Only one count was recorded for this clone. Its antigen is still unknown. Trimming left V 4 bases short and J 4 bases short, with 17 bases between. Germline CDR1 reads SGHRS; CDR2 reads YFSETQ. The CDR3 spans 16 residues. The chain is built from TRBV5-1 and TRBJ1-4; D may be TRBD1 (6 bases). The source was CD4+ or CD8+ T cells sorted from blood, collected in a trial of the OX40 agonist ivuxolimab. The sequence derives from an adult with an advanced solid tumor such as melanoma, head and neck, liver or kidney cancer. CDR3 residues: CASSLTNRVGNEKLFF. The CDR3 region has the DNA TGCGCCAGCAGCCTAACCAACAGGGTTGGTAATGAAAAACTGTTTTTT.